This TCR beta chain was sequenced in a study of vaccination and CD4 T cells after COVID-19. Treatment denoted: approximately 9-day PBMC culture with coronavirus spike peptide pools or control peptides (ViraFEST assay). Pre-COVID-19 pandemic sampling (2011-2018) yielded the unexposed donor's CD4+ T cells. The V gene's germline CDR1 is DFQATT and CDR2 SNEGSKA (reference sequence). The germline V and J ends were trimmed by 1 base and 3 bases, with 12 bases remaining between them. The CDR3 is made up of 14 amino acids. With regard to this clonotype: Its matching antigen is unknown.

Cultured CD4+ T cell DNA was sequenced using the Oncomine TCR Beta short-read assay. Genomic DNA was drawn out of CD4+ T cells grown in culture. TCRdb called the PCR reads again in MiXCR, with one record for every CDR3 protein. The sample lists approximately 11,000 distinct CDR3 sequences, 40% occurring once. The chain couples TRBV20-1 to TRBJ1-2; a weak D match, TRBD1 (5 bases). The clonotype originates from a human donor in good health. The sample taken for sequencing was CD4+ T cells from blood, cultured in vitro. CDR3 in amino acids: CSARVPGTHYGYTF. CDR3 nucleotide sequence: TGCAGTGCTAGAGTTCCCGGGACCCACTATGGCTACACCTTC.